Described below is a single T cell receptor (beta chain) sequence and its context. Its antigen is not identified. The sample belongs to a study of cytomegalovirus exposure and HLA in healthy donors. The overall study: The Caucasian-associated ancestry cluster contained 81% of the approximately 400 genotyped donors.

CDR1 LGHNA and CDR2 YSLEER come from the germline V gene. The CDR3 has 14 amino acids. Trimming left V 3 bases short and J 5 bases short, with 13 bases between. The primer mix had 60 Vbeta and 13 Jbeta primers. Assay used: immunoSEQ multiplex PCR; TCRdb lists only in-frame clones, some missing. The sample features around 200,000 clones, with more than 0.75% in its top ten. General study findings and limits: 87-base-pair reads could not separate some V segments, including TRBV6-2 and TRBV6-3.

What was sequenced was PBMCs. The sequence derives from a woman in her thirties in good health and CMV-seropositive. The chain couples TRBV4-3 to TRBJ2-5, with D perhaps TRBD2 (5 bases). Written as DNA, the CDR3 is TGCGCCAGCAGCCAGAACCTGGGCGGGGAGACCCAGTACTTC. Its translation: CASSQNLGGETQYF.